This TCR beta chain was captured by sequencing in a study of T cells in Graves' hyperthyroidism and ophthalmopathy. Amplified TCR beta CDR3 regions derived from RNA transcripts. Carried out on the TCR CDR3, a first-round RT-PCR used the HTBI primer set. MiXCR, run by TCRdb on the multiplex PCR reads, gives a single entry per CDR3 protein. The sample holds nearly 600,000 distinct CDR3 sequences, about 14% seen once. The CDR3 loop spans 14 amino acids. The V end was cut by 0 bases, the J end by 1 base, with 6 bases between. Germline lookup yields CDR1 WNHNN and CDR2 SYGVQD (reference sequence). Disease duration under 2 months; hyperthyroidism patients were aged 18 to 65. Based on clinical symptoms, serum thyroxine and TRAb, thyroid ultrasound and orbital computed tomography, diagnoses were reached.

Sequencing was done on a sample of blood. The rearrangement joins TRBV10-1 to TRBJ2-5, with unresolved D. The sequence came from a woman under 40 with Graves' hyperthyroidism that later progressed to Graves' ophthalmopathy. The DNA for the CDR3 is TGCGCCAGCAGTGAGTCGCTAGGCCAAGAGACCCAGTACTTC. This sequence encodes CASSESLGQETQYF.